This T cell receptor (beta chain) was documented in a study of T cell responses to AZD1222 COVID-19 vaccine. General study results and limits: White British ancestry dominated among donors, who included more females, and clonal diversity was possibly underestimated.

Germline V gene data show CDR1 as SNHLY and CDR2 as FYNNEI. This CDR3 has 13 residues. Trimming removed 3 bases at V and 6 bases at J, with 12 bases between. In regard to this clone: The antigen remains undetermined.

Method: immunoSEQ multiplex PCR; TCRdb's copy keeps in-frame clones and lacks some. The sample lists roughly 150,000 clones; under 95% were seen once. The genes are TRBV2 and TRBJ2-7; D call uncertain. The sequences come from peripheral blood, collected 28 days after the second AZD1222 dose. The receptor was derived from an adult who received the AZD1222 COVID-19 vaccine. The chain's CDR3 is CASSEGTGTEQYF. Written as DNA, the CDR3 is TGTGCCAGCAGTGAGGGTACCGGAACCGAGCAGTACTTC.